The 23 T cell receptor beta chains presented below share a single source sample, sequenced in a study of blood T cell repertoires in acute mononucleosis. Clones were sequenced by immunoSEQ multiplex PCR, and TCRdb holds only the in-frame ones, with some missing. The sample lists several thousand clones, under 30% seen once, with 25% to 30% in the top ten. Time point reported: acute infectious mononucleosis, at clinical presentation within 2 weeks of symptom onset (visit 1). The sample here was EBV YVL epitope tetramer+ CD8+ T cells sorted from PBMCs, taken during acute infectious mononucleosis. Subset of the sample: CD8 T cells binding a tetramer with EBV BRLF1 109-117 peptide (YVL-BR). The receptors originated from a woman younger than 30 with infectious mononucleosis caused by EBV.

Only a few counts were recorded for this clone. A far larger clone is off by one base, so a read error is likely. The rearrangement uses TRBV13 and TRBJ2-7, with D unresolved. The CDR3 contains 17 residues. V lost 4 bases, J lost 7 bases, and 26 bases lay in between. CDR1 is PRHDT and CDR2 is FYEKMQ in the germline V gene (reference sequence). The chain's CDR3 is CASSSSNSGLGNSEQYF. For the CDR3, the DNA is TGTGCCAGCAGCTCCTCCAACTCCGGGTTAGGTAATAGTGAGCAGTACTTC.

On this clone: A much larger clone is a single base away; this may be a read error. CDR3 sequence (DNA): TGCGCCAGCAGCCAAGTGCGAGACAGCCCCTACGAGCAGTACTTC. This gives the protein CASSQVRDSPYEQYF. V is TRBV4-1 and J is TRBJ2-4; D is perhaps TRBD1 (5 bases). The assigned J gene may be wrong: the sequence end matches TRBJ2-7 better. CDR3 length equals 15 residues. Germline V CDR1 and CDR2: MGHRA, YSYEKL.

This chain uses TRBV27 with TRBJ1-1; D is unclear. Trimming stripped 6 bases from V and 2 bases from J, with 4 bases between. The CDR3 contains 11 residues. From germline, CDR1 is MNHEY and CDR2 SMNVEV (reference sequence). The CDR3 sequence is CASRLNTEAFF. In DNA, the CDR3 is TGTGCCAGCAGGCTCAACACTGAAGCTTTCTTT.

This rearrangement joins TRBV5-4 to TRBJ2-1; 12 nucleotides agree with TRBD2. CDR3 length: 15 residues. CDR1 is SGHNT and CDR2 is YYREEE in the germline V gene (reference sequence). The trim removed 4 bases at V and 10 bases at J, leaving 9 bases unmatched. CDR3 region: CASSHQTGTSGEQFF. CDR3 in DNA: TGTGCCAGCAGCCATCAAACCGGGACTAGCGGGGAGCAGTTCTTC.

The chain combines TRBV7-9 with TRBJ2-7; 8 nucleotides align to TRBD2. This CDR3 is 14 amino acids long. The germline gives CDR1 SEHNR, CDR2 FQNEAQ (reference sequence). Trimming at V came to 6 bases and at J to 3 bases, leaving 7 bases not matched to a gene. The CDR3 protein is CASSVTGGHYEQYF. In DNA form, the CDR3 reads TGTGCCAGCAGTGTGACGGGGGGGCACTACGAGCAGTACTTC.

Ten or more counts support this clone. The sample has other DNA sequences that encode this CDR3 too. This chain joins TRBV7-2 and TRBJ2-7, with 10 bases aligning to TRBD1. With V trimmed by 5 bases and J by 0 bases, 7 bases remained unmatched. CDR3 size: 16 residues. CDR1 and CDR2 (germline): SGHTA, FQGNSA. The DNA for the CDR3 is TGTGCCAGCAGCCCCCCGGGACAGGGGATCTCCTACGAGCAGTACTTC. Residues: CASSPPGQGISYEQYF.

This chain connects TRBV29-1 to TRBJ2-1, with D hard to call. This CDR3 region has 13 residues. V lost 4 bases to trimming and J lost 4 bases, with 11 bases between them. Per germline, CDR1 SQVTM and CDR2 ANQGSEA. The CDR3 bases are TGCAGCGTTGTTCATGCCCTTTACAATGAGCAGTTCTTC. It encodes CSVVHALYNEQFF.

This clone was seen a few times. The chain's CDR3 is CSVSLDYEQYF. The CDR3 region has the DNA TGCAGCGTTAGCCTCGACTACGAGCAGTACTTC. The rearrangement joins TRBV20-1 to TRBJ2-7; no clear D gene. CDR1 and CDR2 from the germline V gene are DFQATT and SNEGSKA (reference sequence). The length of the CDR3 is 11 residues.

This clone has a handful of counts. The chain employs TRBV29-1 and TRBJ2-1; D is uncertain. This CDR3 spans 12 amino acids. Trimming pared 4 bases from V and 6 bases from J, leaving 10 bases between. Germline values: CDR1 SQVTM, CDR2 ANQGSEA. CDR3 nucleotide sequence: TGCAGCGTTGTGGCCGGCCCCAATGAGCAGTTCTTC. Protein sequence: CSVVAGPNEQFF.

In regard to this clone: Compared with germline, one end of the junction differs, possibly owing to a read error. The genes are TRBV11-2 and TRBJ2-7; unclear D gene. This CDR3 is 13 amino acids long. Germline V lookup: CDR1 SGHAT, CDR2 FQNNGV. CDR3 amino acids: CARPRGITYEQYF. The CDR3 coding sequence is TGCGCCAGGCCGAGAGGCATTACCTACGAGCAGTACTTC.

This clone occurred a few times. CDR3 in DNA: TGCAGCGTTGGGCAGGCCCTTTTCATTGAGCAGTTCTTC. Its protein is CSVGQALFIEQFF. The gene calls are TRBV29-1 and TRBJ2-1; D is unclear. The CDR3 consists of 13 residues. V lost 4 bases and J 9 bases, leaving 16 bases between the germline ends. CDR1 and CDR2 from the germline V gene are SQVTM and ANQGSEA.

The sample holds a few counts of this clone. A far larger clone is one base from this, pointing to a likely read error. The chain links TRBV6-5 to TRBJ2-7; D is ambiguous. Per the germline V gene, CDR1 is MNHEY and CDR2 is SVGAGI. The CDR3 totals 16 residues. V gave up 4 bases and J gave up 5 bases, with 21 bases separating them. The CDR3, as DNA: TGTGCCAGCAGTTTATCGATCAGCAGGATAGGTCACGAGCAGTACTTC. Amino acid sequence: CASSLSISRIGHEQYF.

This clone was seen only a few times. At one boundary the junction diverges from the germline segment, which might be a read error. This chain links TRBV7-4 with TRBJ2-5, with D perhaps matching TRBD2 (6 bases). CDR1 SGHVT and CDR2 SQSDAQ come from the germline V gene. The CDR3 is 12 residues long. The CDR3 DNA reads TGTGCTAGCAGCGGGTCCCAAGAGACCCAGTACTTC. It codes for CASSGSQETQYF.

A word on this clone: Only one base separates this from a far larger clonotype, so it likely reflects a read error. The chain uses TRBV9 and TRBJ1-2; D unclear. The CDR3 is made up of 14 amino acids. The V end was cut by 1 base, the J end by 4 bases, with 11 bases between. Germline V lookup: CDR1 SGDLS, CDR2 YYNGEE. This CDR3 reads CASSVKDLRYGYTF. DNA for the CDR3: TGTGCCAGCAGCGTAAAGGATCTCCGCTATGGCTACACCTTC.

Comments on this clone: A much larger clone sits a single nucleotide away, making a read error possible. The chain uses TRBV21-1 and TRBJ2-1; the table's TRBD1 call for D was not verified on the DNA. TRBV21-1 corresponds to a pseudogene. There are 15 residues in the CDR3. CDR3 bases: TGTGCCAGCAGCCCCGACCCGACAGGGGTCAATGAGCAGTTCTTC. Protein sequence: CASSPDPTGVNEQFF.

Remarks on this clone: A far larger clone is a single base away, which makes a read error likely. The V call is TRBV4-2, the J call TRBJ2-5, with TRBD2 matching 8 bases. This CDR3 region has 18 residues. Germline lookup yields CDR1 LGHNA and CDR2 YNFKEQ. Trimming took 5 bases from V and 11 from J; bases not matched to a gene: 25. CDR3: CASSLAGIAGTAYNEQYF. The CDR3 coding sequence is TGTGCCAGCAGCTTAGCGGGAATAGCAGGTACGGCCTACAATGAGCAGTACTTC.

This clone was recorded many times. The chain is built from TRBV6-5 and TRBJ2-7; 10 nucleotides match TRBD2. V dropped 4 bases and J dropped 5; count of bases not matched to a gene: 5. The CDR3 length is 14 residues. CDR1 and CDR2 from the germline V gene are MNHEY and SVGAGI. The CDR3 sequence is CASSLAGGGNEQYF. In DNA, the CDR3 is TGTGCCAGCAGTTTAGCGGGAGGAGGAAACGAGCAGTACTTC.

This clone has a handful of counts. This likely reflects a read error, since a far larger clone is one base away. Written as DNA, the CDR3 is TGTGCCATCAGCTCATTCCGGGACTCCTCGAACGAGCAGTACTTC. Translated, it gives CAISSFRDSSNEQYF. This rearrangement joins TRBV10-3 to TRBJ2-5, with a weak D call TRBD2 (6 bases). The J call could be wrong; TRBJ2-7 is a better fit for the DNA end. The CDR3 sequence is 15 residues long. Germline CDR1 and CDR2: ENHRY and SYGVKD.

CDR3: CASSPDENTGELFF. In nucleotides, the CDR3 is TGTGCCAGCAGCCCGGATGAGAACACCGGGGAGCTGTTTTTT. The chain carries TRBV10-3 and TRBJ2-2; D is uncertain. Germline V gene lookup returns CDR1 ENHRY and CDR2 SYGVKD. The V end was cut by 10 bases, the J end by 1 base, with 13 bases between. The CDR3 has 14 residues.

Relative to its sample, this clone is medium-sized. This chain connects TRBV14 to TRBJ2-2; D gene ambiguous. The CDR3 runs to 13 residues. Trimming removed 0 bases at V and 8 bases at J, with 7 bases between. The germline V gene encodes CDR1 SGHDN and CDR2 FVKESK. This CDR3 reads CASSQEIGGELFF. The CDR3 DNA follows: TGTGCCAGCAGCCAAGAAATTGGTGGGGAGCTGTTTTTT.

V usage is TRBV10-3 and J usage is TRBJ2-7, with 7 bases fitting TRBD2. This CDR3 region has 13 residues. Trimming at V came to 10 bases and at J to 2 bases, leaving 8 bases not matched to a gene. Germline CDR1 ENHRY, CDR2 SYGVKD. In nucleotides, the CDR3 is TGTGCCAGGGGGGGACGGACGACCTACGAGCAGTACTTC. Translated, it gives CARGGRTTYEQYF.

The chain recombines TRBV27 with TRBJ2-3; 7 nucleotides match TRBD2. This CDR3 contains 18 residues. Per germline, CDR1 MNHEY and CDR2 SMNVEV (reference sequence). V shed 6 bases, J shed 2 bases, and the junction held 17 bases outside the gene matches. CDR3 in amino acids: CASSLVIAGAGHTDTQYF. The CDR3 nucleotides read TGTGCCAGCAGCTTAGTCATCGCGGGAGCAGGGCACACAGATACGCAGTATTTT.

The V and J genes are TRBV2 and TRBJ2-3; a weak D match, TRBD1 (6 bases). Germline values: CDR1 SNHLY, CDR2 FYNNEI. This CDR3 has 17 residues. Trimming took 5 bases from V and 0 from J, leaving 18 bases between them. CDR3 amino acids: CASSTPDRALSTDTQYF. DNA of the CDR3: TGTGCCAGCAGTACCCCGGACAGAGCCCTAAGCACAGATACGCAGTATTTT.